These 7 T cell receptor beta chains originate from one sample sequenced in a study of blood T cell repertoires in COVID-19. Sequencing was performed with immunoSEQ multiplex PCR; in TCRdb, only in-frame clones are kept and a portion is missing. This sample yields around 250,000 clones, of which approximately 78% are seen a single time; less than 3.5% belongs to the top ten. Sequencing input: peripheral blood. The receptors derive from a woman younger than 30 with acute or convalescent COVID-19.

This clone appeared a few times. The chain combines TRBV11-3 with TRBJ2-1; 12 bases map to TRBD2. V was pared by 2 bases and J by 7 bases, with 0 bases of the junction left unmatched. The CDR3 has 14 residues. Germline V gives CDR1 SGHNT, CDR2 YENEEA. CDR3 in DNA: TGTGCCAGCAGCTTAACTAGCGGGAGGAATGAGCAGTTCTTC. Its protein product is CASSLTSGRNEQFF.

The chain joins TRBV6-5 to TRBJ1-1, with 8 bases that match TRBD1. V lost 10 bases and J lost 6; bases outside the gene matches: 10. This CDR3 has 13 amino acids. The germline V gene has CDR1 MNHEY and CDR2 SVGAGI. In DNA, the CDR3 is TGTGCCACCCAAGGCAGGGGGCCCGCTGAAGCTTTCTTT. It yields the protein CATQGRGPAEAFF.

The sample holds a few counts of this clone. The rearrangement joins TRBV6-5 to TRBJ1-1; D gene ambiguous. Germline V lookup: CDR1 MNHEY, CDR2 SVGAGI. Trimming removed 2 bases at V and 0 bases at J, with 7 bases between. The CDR3 contains 14 residues. CDR3 nucleotides: TGTGCCAGCAGTTACCCAGGTTTGAACACTGAAGCTTTCTTT. The encoded protein is CASSYPGLNTEAFF.

This clone was detected only once. The V call is TRBV6-5, the J call TRBJ1-2; tentatively, D is TRBD1 (5 bases). V was shortened by 2 bases and J by 4 bases, with 5 bases between the two germline ends. The CDR3 loop spans 12 amino acids. The germline CDR1 and CDR2 sequences are MNHEY and SVGAGI. CDR3 bases: TGTGCCAGCAGTTACGACAGCTATGGCTACACCTTC. Its translation is CASSYDSYGYTF.

This clone was recorded at least ten times. The chain recombines TRBV5-1 with TRBJ1-3, with 7 bases matching TRBD1. CDR1 and CDR2 (germline): SGHRS, YFSETQ. The V and J ends lost 4 bases and 0 bases, in that order; junction bases with no gene match: 7. There are 16 residues in the CDR3. The CDR3 loop is CASSIGDSYSGNTIYF. Written as DNA, the CDR3 is TGCGCCAGCAGCATAGGGGACAGCTACTCTGGAAACACCATATATTTT.

The chain has TRBV19 and TRBJ2-7; no clear D gene. The length of the CDR3 is 15 residues. Trimming stripped 3 bases from V and 4 bases from J, with 16 bases between. CDR1 is LNHDA and CDR2 is SQIVND in the germline V gene (reference sequence). CDR3 loop: CASSMFAGGGYEQYF. DNA of the CDR3: TGTGCCAGTAGTATGTTTGCCGGCGGTGGTTACGAGCAGTACTTC. The full variable domain, rest sourced from reference TRBV19 and TRBJ2-7, is DGGITQSPKYLFRKEGQNVTLSCEQNLNHDAMYWYRQDPGQGLRLIYYSQIVNDFQKGDIAEGYSVSREKKESFPLTVTSAQKNPTAFYLCASSMFAGGGYEQYFGPGTRLTVT.

The chain's CDR3 is CASSHRQGAGGYTF. CDR3 bases: TGTGCCAGCAGCCATAGACAGGGGGCGGGTGGCTACACCTTC. The rearrangement links TRBV3-1 (or the pseudogene TRBV3-2) to TRBJ1-2; 10 bases agree with TRBD1. Trimming removed 3 bases from V and 7 bases from J; junction bases left unmatched: 5. CDR1 and CDR2 from the germline V gene are LGHDT and YNNKEL (reference sequence). This CDR3 region has 14 residues.